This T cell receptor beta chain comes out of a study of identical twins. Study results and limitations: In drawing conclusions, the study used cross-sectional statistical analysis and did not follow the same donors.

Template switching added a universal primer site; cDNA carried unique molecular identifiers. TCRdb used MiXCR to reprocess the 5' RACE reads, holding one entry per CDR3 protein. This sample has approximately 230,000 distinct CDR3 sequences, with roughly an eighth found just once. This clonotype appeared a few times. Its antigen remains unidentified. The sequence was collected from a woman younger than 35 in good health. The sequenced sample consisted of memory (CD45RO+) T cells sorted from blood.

The CDR3 DNA sequence: TGTGCCAGCAGCTTAGATGACCCCTACGAGCAGTACTTC. Translation gives CASSLDDPYEQYF. This chain uses TRBV11-3 with TRBJ2-7, with no clear D. This CDR3 spans 13 amino acids. In germline, CDR1 is SGHNT, CDR2 YENEEA. With 0 bases removed from V and 2 bases from J, the gap between germline ends came to 5 bases.